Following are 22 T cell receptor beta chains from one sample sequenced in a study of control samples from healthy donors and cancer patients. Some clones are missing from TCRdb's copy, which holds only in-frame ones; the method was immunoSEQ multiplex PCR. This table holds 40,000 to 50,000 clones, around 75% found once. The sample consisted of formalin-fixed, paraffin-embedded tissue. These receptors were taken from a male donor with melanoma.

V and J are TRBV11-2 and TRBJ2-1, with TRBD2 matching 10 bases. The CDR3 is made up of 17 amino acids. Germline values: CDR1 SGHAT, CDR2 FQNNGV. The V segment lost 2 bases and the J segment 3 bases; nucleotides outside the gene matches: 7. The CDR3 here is CASSLIGASGGYNEQFF. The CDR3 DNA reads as TGTGCCAGCAGCTTAATTGGGGCTAGCGGGGGCTACAATGAGCAGTTCTTC.

The chain's CDR3 is CASGSGWDYNEQFF. The CDR3 DNA sequence: TGTGCCAGCGGGAGCGGATGGGATTACAATGAGCAGTTCTTC. This chain uses TRBV6-5 with TRBJ2-1, with D maybe TRBD2 (5 bases). Germline CDR1 MNHEY, CDR2 SVGAGI. The CDR3 is 14 amino acids. V lost 8 bases and J lost 4, with 15 bases in between.

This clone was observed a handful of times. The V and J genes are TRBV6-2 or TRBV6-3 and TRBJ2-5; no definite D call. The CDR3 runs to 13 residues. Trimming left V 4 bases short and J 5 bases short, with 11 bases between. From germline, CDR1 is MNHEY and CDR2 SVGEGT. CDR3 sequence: CASSSRPSETQYF. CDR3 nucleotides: TGTGCCAGCAGTTCTAGGCCTTCGGAGACCCAGTACTTC.

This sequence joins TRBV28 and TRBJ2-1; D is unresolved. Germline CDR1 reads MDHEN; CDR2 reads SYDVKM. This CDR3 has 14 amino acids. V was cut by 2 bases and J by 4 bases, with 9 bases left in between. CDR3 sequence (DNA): TGTGCCAGCAGTTTAACCTCGGCGTACAATGAGCAGTTCTTC. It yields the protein CASSLTSAYNEQFF.

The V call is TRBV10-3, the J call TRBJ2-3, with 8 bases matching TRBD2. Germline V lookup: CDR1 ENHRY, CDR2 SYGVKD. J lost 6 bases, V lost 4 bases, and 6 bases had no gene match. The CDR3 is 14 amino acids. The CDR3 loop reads CAISGVAGSDTQYF. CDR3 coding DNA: TGTGCCATCAGTGGGGTAGCGGGGTCTGATACGCAGTATTTT.

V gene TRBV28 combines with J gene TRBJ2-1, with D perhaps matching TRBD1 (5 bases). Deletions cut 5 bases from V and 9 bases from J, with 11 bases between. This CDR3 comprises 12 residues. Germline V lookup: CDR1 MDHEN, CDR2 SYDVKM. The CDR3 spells CASSIRVGEQFF. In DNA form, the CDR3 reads TGTGCCAGCAGTATCAGGGTGGGTGAGCAGTTCTTC.

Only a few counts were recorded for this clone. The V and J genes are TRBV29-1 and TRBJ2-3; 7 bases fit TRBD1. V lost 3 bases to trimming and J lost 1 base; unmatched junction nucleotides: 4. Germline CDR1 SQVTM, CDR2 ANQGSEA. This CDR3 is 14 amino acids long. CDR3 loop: CSVDPGTGTDTQYF. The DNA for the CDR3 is TGCAGCGTTGACCCAGGGACAGGCACAGATACGCAGTATTTT.

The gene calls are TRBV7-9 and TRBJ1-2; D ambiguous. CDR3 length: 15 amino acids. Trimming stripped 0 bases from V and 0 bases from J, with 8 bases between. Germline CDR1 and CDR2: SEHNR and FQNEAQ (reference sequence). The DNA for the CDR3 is TGTGCCAGCAGCTTAGCGTCGTTGGCTAACTATGGCTACACCTTC. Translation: CASSLASLANYGYTF.

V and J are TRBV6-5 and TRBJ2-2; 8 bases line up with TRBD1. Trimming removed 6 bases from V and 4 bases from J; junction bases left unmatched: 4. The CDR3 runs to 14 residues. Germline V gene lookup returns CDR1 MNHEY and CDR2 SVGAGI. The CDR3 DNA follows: TGTGCCAGCAGCCGGGACAGGTTCACCGGGGAGCTGTTTTTT. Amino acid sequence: CASSRDRFTGELFF.

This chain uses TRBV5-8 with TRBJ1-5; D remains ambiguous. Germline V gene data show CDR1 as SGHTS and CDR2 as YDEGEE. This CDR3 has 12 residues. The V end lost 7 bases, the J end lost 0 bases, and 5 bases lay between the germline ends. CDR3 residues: CASAVSNQPQHF. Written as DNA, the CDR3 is TGTGCCAGCGCGGTTAGCAATCAGCCCCAGCATTTT.

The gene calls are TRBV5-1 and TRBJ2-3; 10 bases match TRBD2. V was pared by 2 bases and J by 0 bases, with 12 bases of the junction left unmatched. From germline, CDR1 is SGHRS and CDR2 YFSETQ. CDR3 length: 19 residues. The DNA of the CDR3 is TGCGCCAGCAGCTTCCCAGAGGTTATAGCGGGAGGCAGCACAGATACGCAGTATTTT. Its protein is CASSFPEVIAGGSTDTQYF.

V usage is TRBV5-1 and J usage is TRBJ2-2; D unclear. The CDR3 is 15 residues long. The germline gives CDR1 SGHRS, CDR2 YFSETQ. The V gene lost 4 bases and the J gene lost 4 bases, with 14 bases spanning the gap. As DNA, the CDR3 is TGCGCCAGCAGCCTGTGGCAGGCATCCACCGGGGAGCTGTTTTTT. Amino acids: CASSLWQASTGELFF.

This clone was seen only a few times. In DNA form, the CDR3 reads TGTGCCAGCTCATCGTCCGGGACAGGGTCCTTAGAGCAGTACTTC. It is translated as CASSSSGTGSLEQYF. The chain joins TRBV18 to TRBJ2-7, with 9 bases aligning to TRBD1. Per germline, CDR1 KGHSH and CDR2 LQKENI. CDR3 length: 15 residues. The J segment lost 7 bases and the V segment lost 5 bases, leaving 12 bases of the junction unmatched. The full variable domain, with the rest looked up from reference TRBV18 and TRBJ2-7, is NAGVMQNPRHLVRRRGQEARLRCSPMKGHSHVYWYRQLPEEGLKFMVYLQKENIIDESGMPKERFSAEFPKEGPSILRIQQVVRGDSAAYFCASSSSGTGSLEQYFGPGTRLTVT.

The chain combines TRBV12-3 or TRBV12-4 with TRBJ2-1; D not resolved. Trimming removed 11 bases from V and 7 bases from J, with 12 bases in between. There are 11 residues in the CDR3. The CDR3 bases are TGTGCCGTAGACGTTTGGAATGAGCAGTTCTTC. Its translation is CAVDVWNEQFF.

The CDR3 loop reads CASSVGAGGMNEQFF. Written as DNA, the CDR3 is TGTGCCAGCAGCGTAGGGGCGGGAGGAATGAATGAGCAGTTCTTC. The V gene is TRBV9, the J gene TRBJ2-1; 8 nucleotides match TRBD2. CDR3 size: 15 residues. V was clipped by 0 bases and J by 7 bases; unmatched bases: 6. CDR1 is SGDLS and CDR2 is YYNGEE in the germline V gene. The variable domain in full, with the rest retrieved from reference TRBV9 and TRBJ2-1, is DSGVTQTPKHLITATGQRVTLRCSPRSGDLSVYWYQQSLDQGLQFLIQYYNGEERAKGNILERFSAQQFPDLHSELNLSSLELGDSALYFCASSVGAGGMNEQFFGPGTRLTVL.

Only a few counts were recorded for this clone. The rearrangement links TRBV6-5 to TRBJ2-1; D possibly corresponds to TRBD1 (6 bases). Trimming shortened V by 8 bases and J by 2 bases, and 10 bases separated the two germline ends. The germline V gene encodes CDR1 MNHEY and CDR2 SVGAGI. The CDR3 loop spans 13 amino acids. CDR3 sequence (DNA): TGTGCCAGCTGGGGGACAACCTACAATGAGCAGTTCTTC. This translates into CASWGTTYNEQFF.

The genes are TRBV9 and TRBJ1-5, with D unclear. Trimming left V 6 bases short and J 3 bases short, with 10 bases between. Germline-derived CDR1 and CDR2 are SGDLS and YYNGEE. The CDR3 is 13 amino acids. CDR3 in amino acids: CASKRVTNQPQHF. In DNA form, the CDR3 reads TGTGCCAGCAAGAGGGTGACCAATCAGCCCCAGCATTTT.

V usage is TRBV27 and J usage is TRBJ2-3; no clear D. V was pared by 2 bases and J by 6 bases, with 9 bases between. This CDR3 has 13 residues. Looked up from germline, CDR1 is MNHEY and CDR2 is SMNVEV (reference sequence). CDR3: CASSLILKDTQYF. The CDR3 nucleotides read TGTGCCAGCAGTTTAATTTTAAAGGATACGCAGTATTTT.

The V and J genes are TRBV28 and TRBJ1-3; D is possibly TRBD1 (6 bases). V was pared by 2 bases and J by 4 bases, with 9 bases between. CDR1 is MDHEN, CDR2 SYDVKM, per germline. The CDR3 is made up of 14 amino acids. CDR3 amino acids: CASSLQGTGNTIYF. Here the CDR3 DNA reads TGTGCCAGCAGTTTACAGGGGACAGGAAACACCATATATTTT.

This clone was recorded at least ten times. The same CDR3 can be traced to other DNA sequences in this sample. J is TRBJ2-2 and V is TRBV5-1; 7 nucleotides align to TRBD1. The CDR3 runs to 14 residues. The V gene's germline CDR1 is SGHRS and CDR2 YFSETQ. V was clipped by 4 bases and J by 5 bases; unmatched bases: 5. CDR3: CASSPQGPTGELFF. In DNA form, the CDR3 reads TGCGCCAGCAGCCCACAGGGGCCAACCGGGGAGCTGTTTTTT.

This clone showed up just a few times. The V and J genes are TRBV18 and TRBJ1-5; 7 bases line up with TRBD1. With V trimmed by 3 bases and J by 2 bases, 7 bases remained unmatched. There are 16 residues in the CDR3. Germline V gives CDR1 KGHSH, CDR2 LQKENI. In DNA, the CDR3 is TGTGCCAGCTCACCCCAACCTCAGGGGGGCAATCAGCCCCAGCATTTT. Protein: CASSPQPQGGNQPQHF.

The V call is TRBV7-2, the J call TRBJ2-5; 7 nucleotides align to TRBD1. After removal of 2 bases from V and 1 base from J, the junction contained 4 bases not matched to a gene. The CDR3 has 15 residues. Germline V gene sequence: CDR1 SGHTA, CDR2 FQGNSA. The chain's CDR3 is CASSLMTGSQETQYF. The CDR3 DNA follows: TGTGCCAGCAGCTTAATGACAGGGTCCCAAGAGACCCAGTACTTC.